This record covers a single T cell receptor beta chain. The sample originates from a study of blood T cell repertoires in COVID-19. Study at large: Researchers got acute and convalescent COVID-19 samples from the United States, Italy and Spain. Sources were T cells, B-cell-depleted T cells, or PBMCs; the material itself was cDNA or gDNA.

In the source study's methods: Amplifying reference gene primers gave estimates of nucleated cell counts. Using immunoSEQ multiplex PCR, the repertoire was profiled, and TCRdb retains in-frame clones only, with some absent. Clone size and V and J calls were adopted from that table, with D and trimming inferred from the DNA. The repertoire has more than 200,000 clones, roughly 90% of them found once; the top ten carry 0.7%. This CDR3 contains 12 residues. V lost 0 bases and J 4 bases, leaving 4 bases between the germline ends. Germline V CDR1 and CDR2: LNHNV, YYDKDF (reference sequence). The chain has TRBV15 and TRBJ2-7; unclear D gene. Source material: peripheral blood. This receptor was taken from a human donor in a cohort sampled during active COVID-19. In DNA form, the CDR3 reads TGTGCCACCAGCAGAGATCTATACGAGCAGTACTTC. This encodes CATSRDLYEQYF.